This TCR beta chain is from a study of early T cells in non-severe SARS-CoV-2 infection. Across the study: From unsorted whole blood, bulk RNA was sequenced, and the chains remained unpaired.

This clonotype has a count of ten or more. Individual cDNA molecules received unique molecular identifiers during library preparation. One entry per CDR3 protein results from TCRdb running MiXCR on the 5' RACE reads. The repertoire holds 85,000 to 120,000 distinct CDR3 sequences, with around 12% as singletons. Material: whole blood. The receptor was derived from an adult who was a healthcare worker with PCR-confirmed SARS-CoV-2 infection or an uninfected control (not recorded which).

The CDR3 reads CASSSDRVAQETQYF. The CDR3 bases are TGTGCCAGCAGCTCCGACAGGGTTGCCCAAGAGACCCAGTACTTC. This rearrangement joins TRBV7-9 to TRBJ2-5, with 7 nucleotides matching TRBD1. This CDR3 contains 15 residues. J lost 1 base, V lost 4 bases, and 6 bases had no gene match. Germline CDR1 reads SEHNR; CDR2 reads FQNEAQ (reference sequence).